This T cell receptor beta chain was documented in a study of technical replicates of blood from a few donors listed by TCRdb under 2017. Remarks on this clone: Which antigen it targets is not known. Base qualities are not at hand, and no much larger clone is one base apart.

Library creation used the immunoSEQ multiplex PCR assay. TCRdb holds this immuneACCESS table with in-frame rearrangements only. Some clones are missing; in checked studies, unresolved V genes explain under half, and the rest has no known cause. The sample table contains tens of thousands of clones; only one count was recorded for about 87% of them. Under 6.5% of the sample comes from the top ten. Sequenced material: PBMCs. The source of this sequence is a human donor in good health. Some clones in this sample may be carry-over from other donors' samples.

The CDR3 corresponds to CASSLEPTGTSGVTDTQYF. The nucleotide sequence is TGTGCCAGCAGCTTAGAGCCGACCGGGACTAGCGGGGTCACAGATACGCAGTATTTT. The chain couples TRBV7-7 to TRBJ2-3, with 13 junctional bases fitting TRBD2. The CDR3, cysteine through phenylalanine, is 19 amino acids long. The CDR3 DNA has 57 bases and is translated from base 1. Ends trimmed: V by 1 base, J by 2 bases; bases unmatched to a gene: 9. Taken from the germline V gene (reference sequence), the CDR1 and CDR2 loops are SSHAT and FNYEAQ.